The 32 T cell receptor beta chains below come from one sample, sequenced in a study of shared clonotypes between healthy human individuals. Generated by immunoSEQ multiplex PCR, the TCRdb table keeps only in-frame clones and is missing some. The sample consists of 2 million to 2.5 million clones, 90% to 97% of them appearing once. Sequencing used naive CD4+ T cells sorted from blood. Subset specified: CD45RA+ positively selected. These receptors originate from a man aged 18 to 30 in good health.

As regards this clone: Other DNA sequences in this specimen translate into the identical CDR3. J is TRBJ1-1 and V is TRBV6-5, with a possible D match to TRBD1 (5 bases). V was clipped by 5 bases and J by 1 base, with 8 bases between them. Germline V gene data show CDR1 as MNHEY and CDR2 as SVGAGI. The CDR3 has 13 amino acids. As DNA, the CDR3 is TGTGCCAGCAGTGACAGACCGAACACTGAAGCTTTCTTT. This encodes CASSDRPNTEAFF.

The V and J genes are TRBV5-4 and TRBJ2-2, with D perhaps given as TRBD1 or TRBD2 (5 bases each). The V gene's germline CDR1 is SGHNT and CDR2 YYREEE (reference sequence). V lost 0 bases, J lost 6 bases, and 12 bases lay in between. The CDR3 spans 15 residues. The CDR3 nucleotides are TGTGCCAGCAGCTTGGCCCGGGACGGGGCCGGGGAGCTGTTTTTT. Translation: CASSLARDGAGELFF. Complete variable domain (other parts from reference TRBV5-4 and TRBJ2-2): ETGVTQSPTHLIKTRGQQVTLRCSSQSGHNTVSWYQQALGQGPQFIFQYYREEENGRGNFPPRFSGLQFPNYSSELNVNALELDDSALYLCASSLARDGAGELFFGEGSRLTVL.

The chain is built from TRBV5-6 and TRBJ1-4; no reliable D call. The CDR3 totals 14 residues. Germline lookup yields CDR1 SGHDT and CDR2 YYEEEE. Trimming took off 0 bases at V and 5 bases at J, with 8 bases between the two ends. Here the CDR3 reads CASSLAGVNEKLFF. CDR3 nucleotide sequence: TGTGCCAGCAGCTTGGCCGGAGTGAATGAAAAACTGTTTTTT.

The chain recombines TRBV6-5 with TRBJ2-3, with 8 bases lining up with TRBD2. This CDR3 contains 14 residues. The V gene end was trimmed by 7 bases and the J gene end by 4 bases; junction bases not matched to a gene: 7. The germline CDR1 and CDR2 sequences are MNHEY and SVGAGI. The DNA for the CDR3 is TGTGCCAGCACCAGCGGGAGAGTGGCAGATACGCAGTATTTT. Translating it yields CASTSGRVADTQYF.

The genes are TRBV9 and TRBJ1-1; D is unclear. V was cut by 2 bases and J by 4 bases, with 12 bases left in between. Germline lookup yields CDR1 SGDLS and CDR2 YYNGEE. The CDR3 covers 14 residues. The CDR3 loop reads CASSVGWRSTEAFF. CDR3 nucleotides: TGTGCCAGCAGCGTGGGTTGGCGGTCCACTGAAGCTTTCTTT.

J is TRBJ2-2 and V is TRBV4-3, with D unresolved. Looked up from germline, CDR1 is LGHNA and CDR2 is YSLEER. V lost 0 bases and J 5 bases, leaving 13 bases between the germline ends. CDR3 length: 16 residues. The CDR3 region has the DNA TGCGCCAGCAGCCAAGATGGGAAGGGTGGGACCGGGGAGCTGTTTTTT. Its translation: CASSQDGKGGTGELFF.

The rearrangement uses TRBV10-1 and TRBJ2-7, with 10 nucleotides matching TRBD1. Looked up from germline, CDR1 is WNHNN and CDR2 is SYGVQD (reference sequence). Trimming took 3 bases from V and 2 from J; bases not matched to a gene: 4. CDR3 size: 15 residues. The DNA for the CDR3 is TGCGCCAGCAGTGACGGGACAGGGGCGCCCTACGAGCAGTACTTC. As protein: CASSDGTGAPYEQYF.

CDR3 loop: CASSFLTSGGTYEQYF. The CDR3 DNA sequence: TGTGCCAGCAGCTTCCTTACTAGCGGGGGCACCTACGAGCAGTACTTC. The chain couples TRBV11-2 to TRBJ2-7; 11 bases are shared with TRBD2. Looked up from germline, CDR1 is SGHAT and CDR2 is FQNNGV. This CDR3 comprises 16 residues. The V gene end was trimmed by 3 bases and the J gene end by 2 bases; junction bases not matched to a gene: 6.

The J gene is TRBJ2-5, the V gene TRBV7-2, with TRBD2 matching 8 bases. Germline V gene sequence: CDR1 SGHTA, CDR2 FQGNSA. V was pared by 5 bases and J by 2 bases, with 10 bases of the junction left unmatched. The CDR3 covers 16 residues. This CDR3 reads CASSGRIAGIQETQYF. The CDR3 region has the DNA TGTGCCAGCAGCGGGCGGATAGCGGGGATACAAGAGACCCAGTACTTC.

As for this clone: Other DNA sequences within the sample encode an identical CDR3. The chain has TRBV5-1 and TRBJ2-1; D is perhaps TRBD2 (5 bases). This CDR3 is built from 12 residues. The V and J ends lost 5 bases and 7 bases respectively, with 10 bases between them. Germline V gene lookup returns CDR1 SGHRS and CDR2 YFSETQ. CDR3 sequence (DNA): TGCGCCAGCAGTTCTCGGGGAAATGAGCAGTTCTTC. Translating it yields CASSSRGNEQFF.

V gene TRBV30 combines with J gene TRBJ1-2, with 7 bases matching TRBD1. With V trimmed by 2 bases and J by 1 base, 7 bases remained unmatched. The CDR3 extends over 15 amino acids. CDR1 is GTSNPN, CDR2 SVGIG, per germline (reference sequence). As DNA, the CDR3 is TGTGCCTGGAGTCGCCCTGGGGACAGTAACTATGGCTACACCTTC. Translating it yields CAWSRPGDSNYGYTF.

This clone was counted once. V usage is TRBV28 and J usage is TRBJ1-2; a weak D match, TRBD1 (5 bases). The ends were cut back, 5 bases at V and 7 bases at J, with 8 bases in the middle. CDR1 is MDHEN and CDR2 is SYDVKM in the germline V gene. CDR3 length: 11 residues. CDR3 sequence: CASSRGVGYTF. The CDR3 bases are TGTGCCAGCAGTAGAGGGGTTGGCTACACCTTC.

The V call is TRBV4-1, the J call TRBJ2-1; tentatively, D is TRBD2 (6 bases). CDR1 and CDR2 from the germline V gene are MGHRA and YSYEKL. The CDR3 length is 18 residues. The V end was cut by 0 bases, the J end by 2 bases, with 17 bases between. CDR3 loop: CASSQEETGTATYNEQFF. The CDR3 coding sequence is TGCGCCAGCAGCCAAGAAGAGACGGGGACTGCTACCTACAATGAGCAGTTCTTC.

The rearrangement joins TRBV5-5 to TRBJ1-1; perhaps TRBD1 as D (6 bases). This CDR3 comprises 18 residues. In germline, CDR1 is SGHKS, CDR2 YYEKEE (reference sequence). Between the trimmed V and J ends, which lost 0 bases and 1 base, there was a span of 19 bases. The CDR3 loop reads CASSLEGVRGQWNTEAFF. The CDR3 bases are TGTGCCAGCAGCTTGGAAGGAGTACGAGGACAGTGGAACACTGAAGCTTTCTTT.

The chain recombines TRBV6-5 with TRBJ2-2; D remains ambiguous. V shed 7 bases and J shed 8 bases, with 14 bases lying between them. Germline CDR1 reads MNHEY; CDR2 reads SVGAGI. The CDR3 runs to 13 residues. Here the CDR3 reads CASISPSLGELFF. CDR3 nucleotides: TGTGCCAGCATCAGTCCGTCGCTAGGGGAGCTGTTTTTT.

The sample holds one count of this clone. V gene TRBV10-2 combines with J gene TRBJ2-1; 10 bases agree with TRBD2. The CDR3 consists of 14 residues. With V trimmed by 10 bases and J by 8 bases, 11 bases remained unmatched. CDR1 is WSHSY and CDR2 is SAAADI in the germline V gene. The CDR3 nucleotides are TGCGCCACTCGAAATAGCGGGGGGATCGATGAGCAGTTCTTC. Translating gives CATRNSGGIDEQFF.

V usage is TRBV10-3 and J usage is TRBJ2-2, with unresolved D. The CDR3 covers 15 residues. V was clipped by 2 bases and J by 2 bases, with 9 bases between them. Germline V lookup: CDR1 ENHRY, CDR2 SYGVKD. In nucleotides, the CDR3 is TGTGCCATCAGTGAGAATCCAGCAAACACCGGGGAGCTGTTTTTT. Translation gives CAISENPANTGELFF.

This rearrangement joins TRBV10-3 to TRBJ2-1; 14 nucleotides line up with TRBD2. The CDR3 consists of 15 residues. Per the germline V gene, CDR1 is ENHRY and CDR2 is SYGVKD. V lost 6 bases and J lost 8; bases outside the gene matches: 6. The CDR3 sequence: CAIREGTSGGDEQFF. In nucleotides, the CDR3 is TGTGCCATCAGGGAGGGGACTAGCGGGGGCGATGAGCAGTTCTTC.

CDR3: CASSPVGELFF. The CDR3 DNA reads as TGTGCCAGCAGTCCCGTCGGGGAGCTGTTTTTT. This chain joins TRBV27 and TRBJ2-2; D is uncertain. Germline V lookup: CDR1 MNHEY, CDR2 SMNVEV (reference sequence). V dropped 5 bases and J dropped 7 bases, with 5 bases sitting between them. The CDR3 consists of 11 residues.

V usage is TRBV28 and J usage is TRBJ2-1, with a weak D call TRBD1 (6 bases). Germline-derived CDR1 and CDR2 are MDHEN and SYDVKM. Deletions cut 2 bases from V and 2 bases from J, with 7 bases between. This CDR3 is built from 14 residues. Here the CDR3 reads CASSLQGPYNEQFF. The CDR3 coding sequence is TGTGCCAGCAGTTTACAGGGGCCCTACAATGAGCAGTTCTTC.

The chain uses TRBV19 and TRBJ1-6; 7 bases map to TRBD1. CDR3 size: 15 residues. The germline V gene encodes CDR1 LNHDA and CDR2 SQIVND (reference sequence). V shed 3 bases, J shed 12 bases, and the junction held 11 bases outside the gene matches. The CDR3 sequence is CASSISTDRFLPLHF. The CDR3 nucleotides read TGTGCCAGTAGTATCTCGACGGACAGGTTCCTACCCCTCCACTTT.

The chain recombines TRBV6-1 with TRBJ2-1; no clear D gene. V gave up 4 bases and J gave up 3 bases, with 13 bases separating them. The CDR3 consists of 15 residues. Germline CDR1 is MNHNS and CDR2 is SASEGT. The CDR3 protein is CASSVQIVLYNEQFF. CDR3 nucleotides: TGTGCCAGCAGTGTCCAAATTGTTCTCTACAATGAGCAGTTCTTC.

The chain couples TRBV27 to TRBJ1-2; 9 nucleotides match TRBD1. V gave up 5 bases and J gave up 6 bases; unmatched junction bases: 10. This CDR3 has 15 amino acids. The germline V gene encodes CDR1 MNHEY and CDR2 SMNVEV (reference sequence). The CDR3: CASSPRDRVGNGYTF. CDR3 DNA: TGTGCCAGCAGTCCCCGGGACAGGGTGGGGAATGGCTACACCTTC.

The chain is built from TRBV30 and TRBJ1-1; no reliable D call. The CDR3 totals 14 residues. V was shortened by 6 bases and J by 8 bases, with 22 bases between the two germline ends. Looked up from germline, CDR1 is GTSNPN and CDR2 is SVGIG (reference sequence). CDR3 region: CACPQTTVSGEAFF. CDR3 sequence (DNA): TGTGCCTGCCCCCAAACAACCGTCTCGGGGGAAGCTTTCTTT.

The rearrangement links TRBV7-2 to TRBJ2-1; 14 bases map to TRBD2. V was clipped by 6 bases and J by 8 bases; unmatched bases: 6. Germline V gives CDR1 SGHTA, CDR2 FQGNSA. This CDR3 has 15 residues. Here the CDR3 DNA reads TGTGCCAGCAGGGTGACTAGCGGGGGGGTCTATGAGCAGTTCTTC. It encodes CASRVTSGGVYEQFF.

This chain links TRBV28 with TRBJ1-2, with D unresolved. This CDR3 is 14 amino acids long. The germline gives CDR1 MDHEN, CDR2 SYDVKM. V lost 4 bases and J lost 5, with 14 bases in between. The CDR3 loop reads CASSSLPQAYGYTF. DNA for the CDR3: TGTGCCAGCAGTTCGCTCCCCCAAGCGTATGGCTACACCTTC.

The rearrangement joins TRBV9 to TRBJ1-1; possibly TRBD1 for D (5 bases). V lost 4 bases, J lost 1 base, and 17 bases lay in between. The CDR3 consists of 16 residues. The germline CDR1 and CDR2 sequences are SGDLS and YYNGEE. The CDR3, as DNA: TGTGCCAGCAGCCCAATAGGGGTTACATCGAACACTGAAGCTTTCTTT. Residues: CASSPIGVTSNTEAFF.

The chain combines TRBV27 with TRBJ2-5; unclear D gene. This CDR3 is built from 13 residues. The ends were cut back, 2 bases at V and 6 bases at J, with 10 bases in the middle. Per the germline V gene, CDR1 is MNHEY and CDR2 is SMNVEV (reference sequence). The CDR3 loop is CASSLNLGKTQYF. The DNA of the CDR3 is TGTGCCAGCAGTTTAAATTTGGGGAAGACCCAGTACTTC.

The chain links TRBV7-9 to TRBJ2-1; D perhaps matches TRBD2 (5 bases). The CDR3 covers 15 residues. The V gene's germline CDR1 is SEHNR and CDR2 FQNEAQ (reference sequence). Trimming shortened V by 3 bases and J by 2 bases, and 11 bases separated the two germline ends. DNA for the CDR3: TGTGCCAGCAGCTTCCGGGGAAGTACCTACAATGAGCAGTTCTTC. It is translated as CASSFRGSTYNEQFF. Supplemented by reference TRBV7-9 and TRBJ2-1, the full variable domain reads DTGVSQNPRHKITKRGQNVTFRCDPISEHNRLYWYRQTLGQGPEFLTYFQNEAQLEKSRLLSDRFSAERPKGSFSTLEIQRTEQGDSAMYLCASSFRGSTYNEQFFGPGTRLTVL.

V usage is TRBV6-1 and J usage is TRBJ2-5; 11 bases line up with TRBD1. J was trimmed by 5 bases and V by 3 bases; bases with no gene match: 8. Looked up from germline, CDR1 is MNHNS and CDR2 is SASEGT. The CDR3 contains 16 residues. The CDR3 DNA sequence: TGTGCCAGCAGTGACGGACAGGGGGCATTTTCGGAGACCCAGTACTTC. It translates to CASSDGQGAFSETQYF.

The gene calls are TRBV19 and TRBJ2-5; no clear D gene. This CDR3 is 13 amino acids long. Trimming cost V 5 bases and J 0 bases, with 7 bases left between them. Germline lookup yields CDR1 LNHDA and CDR2 SQIVND (reference sequence). CDR3 region: CASSPRNQETQYF. As DNA, the CDR3 is TGTGCCAGTAGTCCACGCAACCAAGAGACCCAGTACTTC.

V gene TRBV27 combines with J gene TRBJ2-1; TRBD2 matches 9 bases. The V and J ends lost 6 bases and 9 bases, in that order; junction bases with no gene match: 15. This CDR3 has 16 residues. Germline V gene lookup returns CDR1 MNHEY and CDR2 SMNVEV (reference sequence). The CDR3 nucleotides are TGTGCCAGCAGCCCCGTTTCCAGCGGGAGGCTTTTTGAGCAGTTCTTC. Residues: CASSPVSSGRLFEQFF.